A single sample is the source of the 16 T cell receptor beta chains below, sequenced in a study of blood T cell repertoires in COVID-19. Generated by immunoSEQ multiplex PCR, the TCRdb table keeps only in-frame clones and is missing some. The table includes some 400,000 clones, more than 70% detected once. Specimen: peripheral blood. The receptors were gathered from a woman aged 60 to 75 with COVID-19, enrolled during active disease.

The V and J genes are TRBV12-3 or TRBV12-4 and TRBJ2-1; possible D gene TRBD2, 6 bases. Trimming took off 8 bases at V and 6 bases at J, with 8 bases between the two ends. The CDR3 extends over 11 amino acids. The CDR3 coding sequence is TGTGCCAGCGTGGGGGGCAATGAGCAGTTCTTC. Protein: CASVGGNEQFF.

The chain uses TRBV5-5 and TRBJ2-4, with 9 bases identical to TRBD1. Germline CDR1 reads SGHKS; CDR2 reads YYEKEE (reference sequence). Trimming cost V 4 bases and J 5 bases; bases outside gene matches: 1. The CDR3 extends over 13 amino acids. CDR3: CASSRTGENIQYF. As DNA, the CDR3 is TGTGCCAGCAGCCGGACAGGGGAAAACATTCAGTACTTC.

As regards this clone: It is unclear where the CDR3 begins or ends on the DNA, so no DNA is shown, and the CDR3 is as TCRdb lists it. The V call is TRBV5-1, the J call TRBJ2-7; the table's D call TRBD2 went unverified against the DNA. The CDR3 length is 14 residues, termini included. Germline assignment: CDR1 SGHRS and CDR2 YFSETQ. CDR3 amino acids: CASSTSGGRREQYF.

The J gene is TRBJ1-2, the V gene TRBV6-5; 10 nucleotides agree with TRBD1. The germline gives CDR1 MNHEY, CDR2 SVGAGI. The CDR3 contains 16 residues. V lost 2 bases and J lost 5; bases outside the gene matches: 8. For the CDR3, the DNA is TGTGCCAGCAGTTACAAGGGACAGGGGATCTCGTATGGCTACACCTTC. Amino acids: CASSYKGQGISYGYTF.

The chain links TRBV28 to TRBJ2-4; tentatively, D is TRBD2 (5 bases). CDR3 length equals 12 residues. Germline-derived CDR1 and CDR2 are MDHEN and SYDVKM. V was clipped by 7 bases and J by 3 bases, with 7 bases between them. CDR3 loop: CASNSVKNIQYF. The CDR3 DNA reads as TGTGCCAGCAATAGCGTCAAAAACATTCAGTACTTC.

The J gene is TRBJ2-5, the V gene TRBV7-9; unclear D gene. Germline CDR1 and CDR2: SEHNR and FQNEAQ (reference sequence). The V end was cut by 1 base, the J end by 2 bases, with 11 bases between. CDR3 size: 15 residues. CDR3 coding DNA: TGTGCCAGCAGCTTAGGGAGCGAGTATCAAGAGACCCAGTACTTC. This codes for CASSLGSEYQETQYF.

The rearrangement joins TRBV6-6 to TRBJ2-7; D possibly corresponds to TRBD1 (7 bases). The CDR3 spans 13 residues. Germline loops: CDR1 MNHNY, CDR2 SVGAGI (reference sequence). Trimming cost V 7 bases and J 4 bases, with 14 bases left between them. The CDR3 spells CASTPTGRYEQYF. The CDR3 DNA sequence: TGTGCCAGCACCCCGACAGGGAGGTACGAGCAGTACTTC.

The CDR3 DNA reads TGTGCCAGCAGCTTGGCGGCTACGGACAAGTGGTTTTTT. Translation: CASSLAATDKWFF. The genes are TRBV5-4 and TRBJ1-4; tentative D call: TRBD1 (5 bases). The CDR3 consists of 13 residues. The V gene lost 0 bases and the J gene lost 16 bases, with 16 bases spanning the gap. Per the germline V gene, CDR1 is SGHNT and CDR2 is YYREEE (reference sequence).

The rearrangement joins TRBV3-1 (or the pseudogene TRBV3-2) to TRBJ1-1, with D possibly being TRBD1 (5 bases). This CDR3 has 14 amino acids. Germline CDR1 reads LGHDT; CDR2 reads YNNKEL (reference sequence). V shed 4 bases and J shed 4 bases, with 13 bases lying between them. CDR3 DNA sequence: TGTGCCAGCAGCCGGTCGGACGGGGGCACTGAAGCTTTCTTT. This codes for CASSRSDGGTEAFF.

V usage is TRBV15 and J usage is TRBJ2-1; TRBD1 agrees at 10 bases. The CDR3 has 15 amino acids. V trimming: 0 bases; J trimming: 9 bases; junction bases outside the gene matches: 5. In germline, CDR1 is LNHNV, CDR2 YYDKDF (reference sequence). CDR3 sequence reads: CATSRDRQGAGEQFF. The CDR3 DNA reads TGTGCCACCAGCAGAGATCGACAGGGGGCGGGTGAGCAGTTCTTC.

This chain joins TRBV5-4 and TRBJ1-3; no firm D call. CDR1 SGHNT and CDR2 YYREEE come from the germline V gene (reference sequence). Trimming cost V 1 base and J 4 bases, with 18 bases left between them. This CDR3 is built from 17 residues. The CDR3 is CASSLRRRSGVGNTIYF. The CDR3 coding sequence is TGTGCCAGCAGCTTGCGTAGGCGCTCTGGAGTCGGAAACACCATATATTTT.

V gene TRBV15 combines with J gene TRBJ1-2; D is undetermined. Trimming pared 3 bases from V and 2 bases from J, leaving 13 bases between. The CDR3 is made up of 15 amino acids. Germline V gene data show CDR1 as LNHNV and CDR2 as YYDKDF (reference sequence). CDR3 bases: TGTGCCACCAGCAGCCTGTTAACCGCGAACTATGGCTACACCTTC. It encodes CATSSLLTANYGYTF. Combining the CDR3 with reference TRBV15 and TRBJ1-2 gives the whole variable domain DAMVIQNPRYQVTQFGKPVTLSCSQTLNHNVMYWYQQKSSQAPKLLFHYYDKDFNNEADTPDNFQSRRPNTSFCFLDIRSPGLGDTAMYLCATSSLLTANYGYTFGSGTRLTVV.

The chain recombines TRBV5-4 with TRBJ2-7, with D tentatively TRBD2 (5 bases). There are 15 residues in the CDR3. Trimming shortened V by 0 bases and J by 5 bases, and 15 bases separated the two germline ends. Germline-derived CDR1 and CDR2 are SGHNT and YYREEE (reference sequence). CDR3 amino acids: CASSLVGPGNNEQYF. The CDR3 DNA reads TGTGCCAGCAGCTTGGTGGGCCCGGGAAACAACGAGCAGTACTTC.

The chain is built from TRBV18 and TRBJ2-2; no definite D call. The CDR3 consists of 14 residues. V was cut by 3 bases and J by 5 bases, with 10 bases left in between. Germline V gene lookup returns CDR1 KGHSH and CDR2 LQKENI. The CDR3 is CASSPPAWTGELFF. The CDR3 DNA sequence: TGTGCCAGCTCACCGCCAGCGTGGACCGGGGAGCTGTTTTTT. Drawing the rest from reference TRBV18 and TRBJ2-2, the complete variable domain is NAGVMQNPRHLVRRRGQEARLRCSPMKGHSHVYWYRQLPEEGLKFMVYLQKENIIDESGMPKERFSAEFPKEGPSILRIQQVVRGDSAAYFCASSPPAWTGELFFGEGSRLTVL.

This clone was observed at least ten times. V usage is TRBV21-1 and J usage is TRBJ2-4; TRBD1, as called in the table, went unchecked against the DNA. TRBV21-1 represents a pseudogene. CDR3 length equals 17 residues. CDR3 amino acids: CASSKALGQGRGNIQYF. CDR3 DNA sequence: TGTGCCAGCAGCAAAGCCCTGGGACAGGGGCGGGGAAACATTCAGTACTTC.

The CDR3 region has the DNA TGTGCCAGCAGCTTAACAGGGGTTAACTATGGCTACACCTTC. As protein: CASSLTGVNYGYTF. The gene calls are TRBV9 and TRBJ1-2; 7 nucleotides agree with TRBD1. The CDR3 is 14 residues long. The germline gives CDR1 SGDLS, CDR2 YYNGEE. The J segment lost 1 base and the V segment lost 4 bases, leaving 4 bases of the junction unmatched.